These 24 T cell receptor beta chains originate from one sample sequenced in a study of T cell responses to AZD1222 COVID-19 vaccine. Assay used: immunoSEQ multiplex PCR; TCRdb lists only in-frame clones, some missing. The sample yields 150,000 or so clones, about 91% seen once. Sequences were derived from peripheral blood, sampled on day 0 of MenACWY control vaccination. These receptors originate from an adult in good health.

The rearrangement joins TRBV14 to TRBJ1-1; tentatively, D is TRBD1 (5 bases). In germline, CDR1 is SGHDN, CDR2 FVKESK. This CDR3 is built from 13 residues. Trimming cost V 3 bases and J 4 bases, with 9 bases left between them. CDR3 DNA sequence: TGTGCCAGCAGCCAGGTGAGGGGCACTGAAGCTTTCTTT. The encoded protein is CASSQVRGTEAFF.

V usage is TRBV3-1 (or the pseudogene TRBV3-2) and J usage is TRBJ2-5, with 8 positions matching TRBD1. The CDR3 is 17 residues long. Germline V gene data show CDR1 as LGHDT and CDR2 as YNNKEL (reference sequence). Trimming at V came to 0 bases and at J to 4 bases, leaving 10 bases not matched to a gene. This CDR3 is CASSQDAQGALVETQYF. In nucleotides, the CDR3 is TGTGCCAGCAGCCAAGATGCGCAGGGGGCGCTGGTAGAGACCCAGTACTTC.

This chain links TRBV11-2 with TRBJ2-3; the D gene is possibly TRBD1 (5 bases). In germline, CDR1 is SGHAT, CDR2 FQNNGV. Trimming took 5 bases from V and 6 from J, leaving 9 bases between them. This CDR3 spans 12 amino acids. In DNA form, the CDR3 reads TGTGCCAGCAGCCACGACAGCGATACGCAGTATTTT. Translated, it gives CASSHDSDTQYF.

The rearrangement uses TRBV2 and TRBJ1-1; 7 bases fit TRBD1. The CDR3 totals 12 residues. V was pared by 10 bases and J by 8 bases, with 10 bases of the junction left unmatched. CDR1 SNHLY and CDR2 FYNNEI come from the germline V gene. CDR3 coding DNA: TGTGCCACCAGGGACAGTACTCCCGAAGCTTTCTTT. It translates to CATRDSTPEAFF.

V is TRBV14 and J is TRBJ2-1, with D maybe TRBD2 (6 bases). The V end lost 3 bases, the J end lost 6 bases, and 12 bases lay between the germline ends. Germline CDR1 and CDR2: SGHDN and FVKESK. CDR3 length: 14 residues. CDR3 in amino acids: CASSQVRGLNEQFF. Here the CDR3 DNA reads TGTGCCAGCAGCCAGGTGCGGGGTCTCAATGAGCAGTTCTTC.

The chain links TRBV28 to TRBJ2-5; the D is unclear. This CDR3 is built from 15 residues. CDR1 is MDHEN and CDR2 is SYDVKM in the germline V gene. Trimming took 2 bases from V and 3 from J, leaving 13 bases between them. For the CDR3, the DNA is TGTGCCAGCAGTTTACCCCCCTGGCCCAAAGAGACCCAGTACTTC. It specifies CASSLPPWPKETQYF.

With respect to this clone: Other DNA sequences in the same sample also yield this CDR3. V usage is TRBV14 and J usage is TRBJ1-6; tentatively, D is TRBD1 (5 bases). V lost 3 bases and J lost 11, with 8 bases in between. CDR3 length: 12 amino acids. Germline V gives CDR1 SGHDN, CDR2 FVKESK. The CDR3 nucleotides read TGTGCCAGCAGCCAGGGGCGGACACCCCTCCACTTT. Its translation is CASSQGRTPLHF.

This clone was detected only a few times. The rearrangement links TRBV2 to TRBJ1-1, with a weak D call TRBD1 (6 bases). The germline V gene has CDR1 SNHLY and CDR2 FYNNEI. This CDR3 spans 11 amino acids. With 5 bases removed from V and 9 bases from J, the gap between germline ends came to 10 bases. The CDR3 is CASSYRVQAFF. DNA of the CDR3: TGTGCCAGCAGTTACAGGGTCCAAGCTTTCTTT. Drawing the rest from reference TRBV2 and TRBJ1-1, the complete variable domain is EPEVTQTPSHQVTQMGQEVILRCVPISNHLYFYWYRQILGQKVEFLVSFYNNEISEKSEIFDDQFSVERPDGSNFTLKIRSTKLEDSAMYFCASSYRVQAFFGQGTRLTVV.

The CDR3, as DNA: TGTGCCAGCAGCTTAGGGGGACGTCCATCACCCCTCCACTTT. Translation gives CASSLGGRPSPLHF. The genes are TRBV7-9 and TRBJ1-6, with D possibly matching TRBD1 (5 bases). V lost 1 base and J 10 bases, leaving 11 bases between the germline ends. Germline values: CDR1 SEHNR, CDR2 FQNEAQ (reference sequence). The CDR3 sequence is 14 residues long.

On this clone itself: Other nucleotide sequences from this sample produce the same CDR3. The chain joins TRBV5-1 to TRBJ2-3; D gene ambiguous. This CDR3 region has 14 residues. Germline CDR1 is SGHRS and CDR2 is YFSETQ. V was clipped by 0 bases and J by 3 bases, with 8 bases between them. The CDR3 DNA sequence: TGCGCCAGCAGCTTGGCAGTGGGGACAGATACGCAGTATTTT. It translates to CASSLAVGTDTQYF.

This chain links TRBV19 with TRBJ2-7; tentative D call: TRBD2 (6 bases). V was trimmed by 11 bases and J by 1 base, leaving 18 bases between them. The germline gives CDR1 LNHDA, CDR2 SQIVND (reference sequence). The CDR3 length is 14 residues. The CDR3 is CAGTEGRLSYEQYF. The DNA of the CDR3 is TGTGCCGGCACGGAGGGACGGTTATCCTACGAGCAGTACTTC.

In this sample, this clone turned up once. The rearrangement uses TRBV7-2 and TRBJ2-3; tentative D call: TRBD2 (5 bases). V was trimmed by 3 bases and J by 7 bases, leaving 20 bases between them. Germline V lookup: CDR1 SGHTA, CDR2 FQGNSA. CDR3 size: 16 residues. The CDR3 is CASSLETRLGQNTQYF. DNA of the CDR3: TGTGCCAGCAGCTTGGAAACTAGGTTGGGCCAGAATACGCAGTATTTT.

This chain uses TRBV9 with TRBJ2-1; 8 nucleotides agree with TRBD1. Germline V CDR1 and CDR2: SGDLS, YYNGEE. The CDR3 consists of 16 residues. The junction had 9 bases not matched to a gene; V was cut back by 2 bases and J by 5 bases. The CDR3 DNA reads TGTGCCAGCAGCGTTAGTGGGACAGGTGTGGACAATGAGCAGTTCTTC. Translation: CASSVSGTGVDNEQFF.

V is TRBV28 and J is TRBJ2-2, with TRBD1 identical over 9 bases. CDR1 is MDHEN and CDR2 is SYDVKM in the germline V gene. V shed 5 bases and J 6 bases; nucleotides not matched to a gene: 7. CDR3 length equals 15 residues. CDR3 bases: TGTGCCAGCAGTGTCCGGGACAGGGTCGCCGGGGAGCTGTTTTTT. It is translated as CASSVRDRVAGELFF.

This sequence joins TRBV9 and TRBJ2-1, with 8 nucleotides matching TRBD2. The CDR3 totals 15 residues. Per the germline V gene, CDR1 is SGDLS and CDR2 is YYNGEE. V lost 6 bases to trimming and J lost 0 bases; unmatched junction nucleotides: 5. The CDR3 nucleotides are TGTGCCAGCACCGCCGGGACTAGCTCCTACAATGAGCAGTTCTTC. Translated: CASTAGTSSYNEQFF.

V is TRBV4-2 and J is TRBJ1-2, with D perhaps matching TRBD1 (6 bases). The CDR3 consists of 16 residues. The germline V and J ends were trimmed by 4 bases and 4 bases, with 19 bases remaining between them. Germline CDR1 LGHNA, CDR2 YNFKEQ. CDR3 DNA sequence: TGTGCCAGCAGCCCCCACGTCACAGGGAAACGCTATGGCTACACCTTC. Its translation is CASSPHVTGKRYGYTF.

The chain recombines TRBV2 with TRBJ1-5, with unresolved D. With 4 bases removed from V and 0 bases from J, the gap between germline ends came to 13 bases. This CDR3 is 16 amino acids long. The germline CDR1 and CDR2 sequences are SNHLY and FYNNEI. The CDR3 loop reads CASSADQRYSNQPQHF. Written as DNA, the CDR3 is TGTGCCAGCAGTGCCGACCAGAGATATAGCAATCAGCCCCAGCATTTT.

About this clone itself: Its ends do not fully match the called genes, so a read error is possible. The chain carries TRBV7-7 and TRBJ2-1; the match to TRBD2 covers 7 bases. Germline V gives CDR1 SSHAT, CDR2 FNYEAQ (reference sequence). The CDR3 runs to 14 residues. CDR3 bases: TGTGCTAGCAGCTTAGGGCTAGCGGACAATGAGCAGTTCTTC. It translates to CASSLGLADNEQFF.

The rearrangement uses TRBV6-2 or TRBV6-3 and TRBJ1-4; a weak D match, TRBD1 (5 bases). The germline V and J ends were trimmed by 2 bases and 17 bases, with 15 bases remaining between them. This CDR3 comprises 12 residues. Germline CDR1 is MNHEY and CDR2 is SVGEGT. The DNA for the CDR3 is TGTGCCAGCAGTTACCTGGGACCCCCGAGTTTTTTT. As protein: CASSYLGPPSFF.

This sequence joins TRBV6-5 and TRBJ1-4; 8 bases fit TRBD1. Germline CDR1 and CDR2: MNHEY and SVGAGI. The CDR3 totals 16 residues. The J segment lost 10 bases and the V segment lost 3 bases, leaving 13 bases of the junction unmatched. CDR3 bases: TGTGCCAGCAGTTATAGCGGACAGGGCCCTAGCGGAAAACTGTTTTTT. Its translation is CASSYSGQGPSGKLFF.

The sample holds one count of this clone. The rearrangement joins TRBV20-1 to TRBJ2-7, with D possibly matching TRBD1 (6 bases). CDR1 is DFQATT and CDR2 is SNEGSKA in the germline V gene (reference sequence). Deletions cut 3 bases from V and 6 bases from J, with 18 bases between. CDR3 length: 14 residues. DNA for the CDR3: TGCAGTGCTAGTAGCACAGGGTGGTATGGCGAGCAGTACTTC. Translation gives CSASSTGWYGEQYF.

V is TRBV15 and J is TRBJ1-4; TRBD1 agrees at 7 bases. The ends lost 0 bases at V and 8 bases at J; junction bases unmatched: 6. This CDR3 has 15 residues. CDR1 is LNHNV, CDR2 YYDKDF, per germline (reference sequence). For the CDR3, the DNA is TGTGCCACCAGCAGAGACGGGACAGTGTGGGAAAAACTGTTTTTT. Amino acid sequence: CATSRDGTVWEKLFF.

The chain is built from TRBV5-1 and TRBJ1-2; D unclear. V gave up 4 bases and J gave up 3 bases, with 16 bases separating them. CDR3 length: 15 residues. Per germline, CDR1 SGHRS and CDR2 YFSETQ. The CDR3 protein is CASSPGQGEDYGYTF. The CDR3 region has the DNA TGCGCCAGCAGCCCCGGGCAAGGAGAAGACTATGGCTACACCTTC.

This clone has just a few counts. This chain uses TRBV6-5 with TRBJ1-6; tentatively, D is TRBD1 (5 bases). CDR1 and CDR2 (germline): MNHEY, SVGAGI. CDR3 size: 13 residues. Trimming removed 2 bases from V and 13 bases from J, with 12 bases in between. CDR3 sequence reads: CASSYIRGNPLHF. The DNA for the CDR3 is TGTGCCAGCAGTTACATTCGGGGGAACCCCCTCCACTTT.